This TCR beta chain was found in a study of blood T cells in healthy people across ages. PCR was performed a second time for roughly 7 to 12 cycles using a sample-barcoded 5' primer and a J-beta primer mix. Each CDR3 protein is one row after TCRdb ran MiXCR on the 5' RACE reads. There are some 940,000 distinct CDR3 sequences in the sample; about 27% occur only once, and about a tenth lies in the top ten. Germline values: CDR1 ENHRY, CDR2 SYGVKD. Unmatched junction bases numbered 2, after V lost 3 bases and J lost 4 bases. The CDR3 spans 14 residues. This clonotype was seen more than once but under ten times. Another study also made use of these data, one on T cells of mothers and their children. That investigation notes: Samples were provided by three healthy Caucasian mothers and their six children.

The rearrangement joins TRBV10-3 to TRBJ2-2; 7 bases map to TRBD1. The sequencing sample was made of blood. The TCR was taken from a woman in her thirties or forties in good health. This CDR3 is CAISDTGATGELFF. The CDR3 bases are TGTGCCATCAGTGACACAGGGGCCACCGGGGAGCTGTTTTTT.